This TCR beta chain was retrieved from a study of blood T cell repertoires in COVID-19 (TCRdb year 2020). As for the study more broadly: Collaborator samples came from the United States, Italy and Spain and covered acute and convalescent phases of COVID-19. A de-identified subject ID, COVID-19 status, age in years and sex were almost always included in the sample metadata. Samples were obtained from the ongoing ImmuneRACE study (first 160 participants) and from 950 to 1,500 subjects provided by 6 global collaborators. The material from the prospective study consisted of cDNA or gDNA derived from T cells, B-cell-depleted T cells, or PBMCs. Subjects who had been exposed to COVID-19, were actively infected with it, or had recovered from it provided the deeply sampled blood TCRbeta repertoires that made up the dataset. The repertoires were made available in a free public database intended to serve as a resource for research on the immune response to SARS-CoV-2. HLA class I and class II types, where available, came from metadata supplied by the sample provider rather than from assay-based typing. Overall study results and their limits: Clinical and demographic metadata were provided uncurated, with the amount varying by source and participant.

The germline V gene gives CDR1 as MNHEY and CDR2 as SVGAGI. Trimming accounts for 7 bases at V and 8 bases at J, while the number of junction bases matched to no gene is 12. Inclusive of the bounding cysteine and phenylalanine, the CDR3 is 14 residues long. The sequence is cut down to CDR3 DNA, 42 bases in frame from base 1. About this clone itself: The antigen it recognizes is unknown. Per-nucleotide qualities are absent, and no much larger clonotype sits a single base away.

Enrolling through a virtual design, the prospective study's participants ranged in age from about 18 to 89 years and lived across 20 to 30 United States geographic areas. In the prospective study, participants were assigned to cohorts based on the clinical history participants reported in a screening survey and a study questionnaire. Each participant in the prospective study had whole blood, serum and a nasopharyngeal or oropharyngeal swab collected by mobile phlebotomists. Prospective study participants could optionally give additional blood draws and questionnaires over an approximately 2-month period. Before DNA extraction, blood samples from the prospective study were shipped at room temperature or frozen. TCRbeta CDR3 regions were amplified from genomic DNA using the immunoSEQ Assay, a bias-controlled multiplex PCR. In the original analysis: Within the assay, amplification of reference gene primers was used to estimate how many nucleated cells each sample contained. Sequence reads were collapsed and filtered to measure the absolute abundance of every unique TCRbeta CDR3 rearrangement. For each sample, productive Simpson clonality was calculated by taking the square root of Simpson's diversity index across productive rearrangements. TCRdb re-hosts the immuneACCESS table, in-frame sequences only. Its copies lack some clones; in the studies checked, an unresolved V gene accounts for under half of them, and the cause for the rest is not known. For V, J and clone size, that table is used; D and trimming come from the DNA. Present in this sample are approximately 270,000 clones, roughly nine tenths of which were seen just once. 1.2% of the sample comes from the top ten.

The sequencing input was PBMCs or T cells enriched from blood (not recorded which). Rearrangement joined TRBV6-5 to TRBJ1-2; 8 nucleotides in the junction match TRBD1. The sequence was obtained from a human donor in a cohort exposed to, infected with or recovered from COVID-19 (not recorded which). The donor label of this sample is uncertain. The sequenced DNA is TGTGCCAGCACACGGACAGGGAACCCAATGGGCTACACCTTC. This codes for CASTRTGNPMGYTF.